This T cell receptor (beta chain) was observed in a study of T cell responses to AZD1222 COVID-19 vaccine. Study-level findings and limits: Repertoire sampling happened only post peak T cell response. Spike regions recognized by vaccine-associated CD4 TCRs spanned the protein, led by 160-218 and 743-854. Increases in Spike-specific TCR breadth and depth were seen after two AZD1222 doses. Possibly, clonal diversity was underestimated; donors were largely white British and included more females.

Germline V lookup: CDR1 MGHRA, CDR2 YSYEKL. V shed 0 bases and J 4 bases; nucleotides not matched to a gene: 5. The CDR3 has 15 amino acids. Points on this clone: What it recognizes is unknown.

Sequencing was performed with immunoSEQ multiplex PCR; in TCRdb, only in-frame clones are kept and a portion is missing. The sample yields about 130,000 clones, 88% seen once. This TCR derives from an adult in good health. This sample comprised peripheral blood, obtained on day 0 of MenACWY control vaccination. This rearrangement joins TRBV4-1 to TRBJ1-2; 7 nucleotides match TRBD1. CDR3 amino acids: CASSQDHRGIYGYTF. The CDR3 region has the DNA TGCGCCAGCAGCCAAGACCACAGGGGCATCTATGGCTACACCTTC.